This T cell receptor beta chain originates from a study of T cell changes during pregnancy in multiple sclerosis. Repertoires were generated with immunoSEQ multiplex PCR, while TCRdb's copy carries only in-frame clones and drops some. The table lists tens of thousands of clones, roughly nine tenths of them singletons, with about 0.76% in the top ten. V trimming: 7 bases; J trimming: 3 bases; junction bases outside the gene matches: 5. Germline V lookup: CDR1 SGHAT, CDR2 FQNNGV. The CDR3 has 14 amino acids. Sequences were derived from CD4+ T cells from peripheral blood mononuclear cells, sampled in the first trimester of pregnancy. This TCR was recovered from a female donor with multiple sclerosis, enrolled in a pregnancy study. The chain recombines TRBV11-2 with TRBJ2-1; 8 nucleotides agree with TRBD1. CDR3 DNA sequence: TGTGCCAGCACCCCAACAGGGGGCTACAATGAGCAGTTCTTC. Encoded protein: CASTPTGGYNEQFF.